A single sample gave rise to the 26 T cell receptor beta chains below, sequenced in a study of T cell responses to AZD1222 COVID-19 vaccine. Measured with immunoSEQ multiplex PCR; TCRdb has only the in-frame clones, and not every one. The sample includes around 130,000 clones, roughly 88% of them seen just once. The starting material was peripheral blood, obtained 28 days after the second AZD1222 dose. Receptor source: an adult who received the AZD1222 COVID-19 vaccine.

The chain is built from TRBV6-1 and TRBJ2-3; 8 bases line up with TRBD2. The V gene's germline CDR1 is MNHNS and CDR2 SASEGT. V gave up 3 bases and J gave up 9 bases; unmatched junction bases: 11. This CDR3 has 15 amino acids. The CDR3 nucleotides read TGTGCCAGCAGTGATGGGTTAGCGGGGTCCCAGACGCAGTATTTT. It is translated as CASSDGLAGSQTQYF.

This chain joins TRBV25-1 and TRBJ1-2; the match to TRBD1 covers 8 bases. This CDR3 has 13 residues. Germline V CDR1 and CDR2: MGHDK, SYGVNS. The trim removed 5 bases at V and 5 bases at J, leaving 4 bases unmatched. The CDR3, as DNA: TGTGCCAGCAGTCAGACAGGGGTTTATGGCTACACCTTC. Its protein product is CASSQTGVYGYTF.

This chain links TRBV4-2 with TRBJ1-5; D is ambiguous. CDR1 and CDR2 from the germline V gene are LGHNA and YNFKEQ. The CDR3 is made up of 14 amino acids. V was cut by 3 bases and J by 4 bases, with 10 bases left in between. CDR3 amino acids: CASSQDQGNQPQHF. The DNA for the CDR3 is TGTGCCAGCAGCCAGGACCAAGGAAATCAGCCCCAGCATTTT.

This chain uses TRBV27 with TRBJ2-1; D gene ambiguous. Germline V lookup: CDR1 MNHEY, CDR2 SMNVEV (reference sequence). V lost 6 bases and J 5 bases, leaving 17 bases between the germline ends. This CDR3 spans 15 amino acids. CDR3 in DNA: TGTGCCAGCAGCCGCCTAGTTCATCTCAACAATGAGCAGTTCTTC. Translating it yields CASSRLVHLNNEQFF.

The rearrangement links TRBV7-9 to TRBJ2-1; 12 positions agree with TRBD1. This CDR3 is built from 18 residues. V lost 5 bases to trimming and J lost 0 bases; unmatched junction nucleotides: 8. The V gene's germline CDR1 is SEHNR and CDR2 FQNEAQ (reference sequence). The CDR3 protein is CASSQGQGAFSSYNEQFF. The CDR3, as DNA: TGTGCCAGCAGCCAGGGACAGGGGGCGTTTAGCTCCTACAATGAGCAGTTCTTC.

This chain uses TRBV6-1 with TRBJ2-7, with a possible D match to TRBD1 (5 bases). This CDR3 region has 15 residues. Germline V lookup: CDR1 MNHNS, CDR2 SASEGT. Trimming removed 2 bases at V and 5 bases at J, with 16 bases between. The CDR3 here is CASSERWAGLHEQYF. The CDR3 DNA sequence: TGTGCCAGCAGTGAACGTTGGGCAGGGCTCCACGAGCAGTACTTC.

A single count supports this clone. The rearrangement uses TRBV7-8 and TRBJ1-2, with unresolved D. Germline V gene data show CDR1 as SGHVS and CDR2 as FQNEAQ. The CDR3 contains 15 residues. Between the trimmed V and J ends, which lost 5 bases and 0 bases, there was a span of 13 bases. CDR3 amino acids: CASSPSAGANYGYTF. Written as DNA, the CDR3 is TGTGCCAGCAGCCCCTCGGCGGGAGCTAACTATGGCTACACCTTC.

The rearrangement uses TRBV6-5 and TRBJ1-2; 8 bases match TRBD1. J was trimmed by 2 bases and V by 6 bases; bases with no gene match: 5. The CDR3 extends over 14 amino acids. Germline CDR1 reads MNHEY; CDR2 reads SVGAGI. CDR3 in amino acids: CASRGTGSNYGYTF. The CDR3 DNA follows: TGTGCCAGCAGAGGGACAGGATCAAACTATGGCTACACCTTC.

CDR3 protein: CASSLSGRPSGANVLTF. The CDR3, as DNA: TGCGCCAGCAGCTTGAGCGGACGGCCCTCTGGGGCCAACGTCCTGACTTTC. This chain connects TRBV5-1 to TRBJ2-6; D perhaps matches TRBD2 (5 bases). Germline CDR1 and CDR2: SGHRS and YFSETQ. CDR3 length: 17 amino acids. V gave up 1 base and J gave up 0 bases, with 11 bases separating them.

This rearrangement joins TRBV30 to TRBJ2-5; D not resolved. CDR3 size: 13 residues. V shed 0 bases and J shed 2 bases, with 7 bases lying between them. CDR1 is GTSNPN and CDR2 is SVGIG in the germline V gene (reference sequence). CDR3 nucleotide sequence: TGTGCCTGGAGTGTCGGAGTTCAAGAGACCCAGTACTTC. The encoded protein is CAWSVGVQETQYF.

This clone was seen a handful of times. The chain couples TRBV5-5 to TRBJ1-5; TRBD1 aligns across 8 bases. Germline V lookup: CDR1 SGHKS, CDR2 YYEKEE (reference sequence). The CDR3 has 16 residues. V lost 0 bases, J lost 3 bases, and 5 bases stayed unmatched. The CDR3 DNA sequence: TGTGCCAGCAGCTTGGCCTGGGACAGGAACAATCAGCCCCAGCATTTT. This gives the protein CASSLAWDRNNQPQHF.

The V call is TRBV19, the J call TRBJ1-5, with 11 bases identical to TRBD1. The CDR3 runs to 16 residues. The ends lost 2 bases at V and 4 bases at J; junction bases unmatched: 4. CDR1 LNHDA and CDR2 SQIVND come from the germline V gene (reference sequence). CDR3 amino acids: CASSINRDRGNQPQHF. The CDR3 nucleotides are TGTGCCAGTAGTATAAACCGGGACAGGGGGAATCAGCCCCAGCATTTT.

This clone was observed once. The genes are TRBV7-9 and TRBJ1-6, with D perhaps TRBD1 (5 bases). This CDR3 has 14 amino acids. Germline CDR1 is SEHNR and CDR2 is FQNEAQ (reference sequence). Trimming cost V 4 bases and J 7 bases, with 11 bases left between them. The CDR3 DNA follows: TGTGCCAGCAGCTCGCAGGGTGGGAATTCACCCCTCCACTTT. This gives the protein CASSSQGGNSPLHF.

The rearrangement joins TRBV4-1 to TRBJ1-4; D gene ambiguous. The CDR3 length is 17 residues. CDR1 and CDR2 from the germline V gene are MGHRA and YSYEKL. V shed 1 base and J shed 4 bases, with 16 bases lying between them. The CDR3 is CASSQGTGKRGNEKLFF. CDR3 bases: TGCGCCAGCAGCCAAGGGACGGGGAAACGGGGTAATGAAAAACTGTTTTTT.

The rearrangement uses TRBV6-4 and TRBJ2-1; TRBD1 matches 7 bases. V trimming: 3 bases; J trimming: 0 bases; junction bases outside the gene matches: 2. The V gene's germline CDR1 is MRHNA and CDR2 SNTAGT. This CDR3 spans 15 amino acids. The CDR3 reads CASSDGDSSYNEQFF. The CDR3 nucleotides read TGTGCCAGCAGTGATGGGGACAGCTCCTACAATGAGCAGTTCTTC.

This chain joins TRBV5-1 and TRBJ1-4; tentative D call: TRBD1 (6 bases). The CDR3 contains 15 residues. Germline V gives CDR1 SGHRS, CDR2 YFSETQ. With 3 bases removed from V and 6 bases from J, the gap between germline ends came to 15 bases. The CDR3 reads CASSSSGQHYEKLFF. As DNA, the CDR3 is TGCGCCAGCAGCTCGTCCGGACAGCACTATGAAAAACTGTTTTTT.

The chain carries TRBV14 and TRBJ1-2; TRBD1 matches at 8 bases. CDR1 is SGHDN, CDR2 FVKESK, per germline. The V and J ends lost 3 bases and 13 bases, in that order; junction bases with no gene match: 10. The CDR3 runs 13 residues. The CDR3 sequence: CASSHLDRGDGTF. The CDR3, as DNA: TGTGCCAGCAGCCATCTCGACAGGGGAGATGGCACCTTC.

The rearrangement uses TRBV6-5 and TRBJ1-5; D is perhaps TRBD1 (5 bases). Germline CDR1 reads MNHEY; CDR2 reads SVGAGI. With 4 bases removed from V and 6 bases from J, the gap between germline ends came to 13 bases. The CDR3 totals 14 residues. CDR3 nucleotide sequence: TGTGCCAGCAGTTCGACCGCTCAGGGTCAGCCCCAGCATTTT. Translating it yields CASSSTAQGQPQHF.

This chain uses TRBV9 with TRBJ2-5, with a tentative D call TRBD2 (7 bases). V was shortened by 2 bases and J by 1 base, with 12 bases between the two germline ends. Germline CDR1 SGDLS, CDR2 YYNGEE. The CDR3 loop spans 15 amino acids. The CDR3 DNA reads as TGTGCCAGCAGCGTCAGGGGAGGGGCCCAAGAGACCCAGTACTTC. Translated: CASSVRGGAQETQYF.

This rearrangement joins TRBV30 to TRBJ1-5; unclear D gene. The CDR3 runs 13 residues. Trimming took 0 bases from V and 2 from J, leaving 5 bases between them. Per the germline V gene, CDR1 is GTSNPN and CDR2 is SVGIG (reference sequence). The CDR3 spells CAWSVGGNQPQHF. In DNA, the CDR3 is TGTGCCTGGAGTGTCGGGGGCAATCAGCCCCAGCATTTT.

The V gene is TRBV19, the J gene TRBJ2-1; no reliable D call. The CDR3 spans 13 residues. CDR1 LNHDA and CDR2 SQIVND come from the germline V gene (reference sequence). V was pared by 5 bases and J by 4 bases, with 9 bases between. This CDR3 is CASSPLGYNEQFF. In DNA form, the CDR3 reads TGTGCCAGTAGTCCTCTCGGGTACAATGAGCAGTTCTTC.

This clone has only a few counts. The chain uses TRBV7-2 and TRBJ1-4; TRBD1 matches at 9 bases. Per the germline V gene, CDR1 is SGHTA and CDR2 is FQGNSA. V lost 5 bases to trimming and J lost 8 bases; unmatched junction nucleotides: 9. CDR3 length: 15 amino acids. The CDR3 sequence: CASSPGDRASEKLFF. CDR3 coding DNA: TGTGCCAGCAGCCCCGGGGACAGGGCTTCGGAAAAACTGTTTTTT.

The sample holds one count of this clone. The chain carries TRBV7-6 and TRBJ2-1, with 8 bases identical to TRBD2. This CDR3 is built from 14 residues. J lost 8 bases, V lost 1 base, and 4 bases had no gene match. CDR1 and CDR2 from the germline V gene are SGHVS and FNYEAQ. For the CDR3, the DNA is TGTGCCAGCAGCTTAGTAGCGGGGCGGGATGAGCAGTTCTTC. Translated: CASSLVAGRDEQFF.

The chain combines TRBV18 with TRBJ1-5, with TRBD1 as a possible D gene (6 bases). Germline loops: CDR1 KGHSH, CDR2 LQKENI. Trimming took 4 bases from V and 7 from J, leaving 14 bases between them. The CDR3 is made up of 14 amino acids. CDR3 sequence (DNA): TGTGCCAGCTCACGTACAGGGTGGTACCAGCCCCAGCATTTT. Its protein is CASSRTGWYQPQHF.

The chain has TRBV5-8 and TRBJ1-4; D uncertain. In germline, CDR1 is SGHTS, CDR2 YDEGEE. The CDR3 has 14 residues. Trimming removed 1 base at V and 0 bases at J, with 4 bases between. CDR3 in amino acids: CASSLSATNEKLFF. In DNA, the CDR3 is TGTGCCAGCAGCTTGTCTGCAACTAATGAAAAACTGTTTTTT. The full variable domain, with the rest looked up from reference TRBV5-8 and TRBJ1-4, is EAGVTQSPTHLIKTRGQQATLRCSPISGHTSVYWYQQALGLGLQFLLWYDEGEERNRGNFPPRFSGRQFPNYSSELNVNALELEDSALYLCASSLSATNEKLFFGSGTQLSVL.

Comment on this clone: A junction end diverges from the germline sequence, so it may reflect a read error. The V call is TRBV5-5, the J call TRBJ2-1; D uncertain. Germline V gives CDR1 SGHKS, CDR2 YYEKEE (reference sequence). This CDR3 is 13 amino acids long. CDR3 nucleotides: TGTGCCAGCAGCTTAGTGGTCTACGATGAGCAGTTCTTC. This sequence encodes CASSLVVYDEQFF.